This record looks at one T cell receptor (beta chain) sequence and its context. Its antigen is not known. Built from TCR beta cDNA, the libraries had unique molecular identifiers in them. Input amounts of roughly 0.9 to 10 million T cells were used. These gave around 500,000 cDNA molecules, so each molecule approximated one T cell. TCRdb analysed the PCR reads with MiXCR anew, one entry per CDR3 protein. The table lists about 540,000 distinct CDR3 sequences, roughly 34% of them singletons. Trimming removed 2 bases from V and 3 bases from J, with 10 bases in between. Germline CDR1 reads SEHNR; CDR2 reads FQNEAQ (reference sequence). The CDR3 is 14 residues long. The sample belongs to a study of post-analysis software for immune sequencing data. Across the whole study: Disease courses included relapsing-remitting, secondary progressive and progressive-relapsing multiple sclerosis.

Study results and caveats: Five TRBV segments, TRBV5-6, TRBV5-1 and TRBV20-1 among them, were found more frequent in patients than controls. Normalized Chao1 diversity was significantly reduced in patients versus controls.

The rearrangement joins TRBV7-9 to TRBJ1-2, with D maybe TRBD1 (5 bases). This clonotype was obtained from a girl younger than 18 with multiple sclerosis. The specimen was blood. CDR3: CASSLLREDYGYTF. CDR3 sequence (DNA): TGTGCCAGCAGCTTACTCAGGGAAGACTATGGCTACACCTTC.